The rows below give T cell receptor beta chains drawn from one sample of a study of blood T cell repertoires in COVID-19. The method was immunoSEQ multiplex PCR; TCRdb's version includes in-frame clones alone and lacks a portion of them. The sample yields 400,000 to 500,000 clones, around nine tenths seen once. Sequencing was performed on PBMCs or T cells enriched from blood (not recorded which). The receptors originated from a woman in her late teens or twenties who had been exposed to COVID-19. Each CDR3 is given with its conserved first and last residue. D genes are given only for firm matches. Clone sizes are given selectively: once, few, many, or a class where the clone is expanded.

v_gene,j_gene,d_gene,len,abundance,CDR3nt,CDR3aa
TRBV7-9,TRBJ1-6,TRBD1,16,.,TGTGCCAGCAGCTTAGCCCTGGGACAGATGAATTCACCCCTCCACTTT,CASSLALGQMNSPLHF
TRBV7-6,TRBJ2-7,.,13,.,TGTGCCAGCAGCCCACAGGGAAACTACGAGCAGTACTTC,CASSPQGNYEQYF
TRBV29-1,TRBJ2-7,TRBD1,11,.,TGCAGCGTCGGACAGGGGAACGAGCAGTACTTC,CSVGQGNEQYF
TRBV6-2/TRBV6-3,TRBJ2-1,.,11,.,TGTGCCAGCAGCCCTCTGAATGAGCAGTTCTTC,CASSPLNEQFF
TRBV21-1,TRBJ2-7,.,17,.,TGTGCCAGCAGCAACCTAAGACTAGCGGGAGTGTCCTACGAGCAGTACTTC,CASSNLRLAGVSYEQYF
TRBV19,TRBJ1-2,.,15,.,TGTGCCAGTAGTATAAGGTCTTCAGGGAACTATGGCTACACCTTC,CASSIRSSGNYGYTF
TRBV19,TRBJ1-3,.,16,.,TGTGCCAGTAGTATCTGGTTGGCGGTACCGGGAAACACCATATATTTT,CASSIWLAVPGNTIYF
TRBV4-1,TRBJ1-1,.,18,.,TGCGCCAGCAGCCAAGAGGGTATCACGGGGGACCGAGGCACTGAAGCTTTCTTT,CASSQEGITGDRGTEAFF
TRBV19,TRBJ2-7,TRBD2,14,.,TGTGCCAGTAGTAGGTATGGGGGGGTCTACGAGCAGTACTTC,CASSRYGGVYEQYF
TRBV5-4,TRBJ2-1,.,16,.,TGTGCCAGCAGCTTGCCCCCTGCTAGTTCCTACAATGAGCAGTTCTTC,CASSLPPASSYNEQFF
TRBV5-4,TRBJ2-7,TRBD1,14,.,TGTGCCAGCAGCCATGGGGACAGGGGCTACGAGCAGTACTTC,CASSHGDRGYEQYF
TRBV2,TRBJ1-2,TRBD1,14,.,TGTGCCAGCAGAGAAGGACAGGGCTACTATGGCTACACCTTC,CASREGQGYYGYTF
TRBV6-1,TRBJ1-4,TRBD1,19,.,TGTGCCAGCAGTGAAAGAAAGGGGACAGGGCGTGCAACTAATGAAAAACTGTTTTTT,CASSERKGTGRATNEKLFF
TRBV28,TRBJ2-7,.,13,.,TGTGCCAGCACCACTACTAGCCACTACGAGCAGTACTTC,CASTTTSHYEQYF
TRBV9,TRBJ2-3,TRBD2,18,.,TGTGCCAGCAGCTCCACTAGCGTCGTCGGAGTAAGGGCAGATACGCAGTATTTT,CASSSTSVVGVRADTQYF
TRBV6-1,TRBJ1-1,.,16,.,TGTGCCAGCAGTGAATATGGCGCCCAAGGGGACACTGAAGCTTTCTTT,CASSEYGAQGDTEAFF
TRBV28,TRBJ2-1,.,16,.,TGTGCCAGCAGTCGGTCTGCCACGGTCTCCTACAATGAGCAGTTCTTC,CASSRSATVSYNEQFF
TRBV7-2,TRBJ2-7,TRBD2,16,.,TGTGCCAGCAGCTTAGGGCAACTAGCGGGAGCGGACGAGCAGTACTTC,CASSLGQLAGADEQYF
TRBV7-2,TRBJ2-3,.,16,.,TGTGCCAGCAGTCTGGGCGGGGGCCCGGGGTCGGATACGCAGTATTTT,CASSLGGGPGSDTQYF
TRBV2,TRBJ1-4,TRBD1,14,.,TGTGCCAGCAGTGCCGGGACAGATAATGAAAAACTGTTTTTT,CASSAGTDNEKLFF
TRBV3-1/TRBV3-2,TRBJ2-1,.,15,.,TGTGCCAGCAGCCTAGATGACTCTAACTACAATGAGCAGTTCTTC,CASSLDDSNYNEQFF
TRBV6-5,TRBJ1-2,.,13,once,TGTGCCAGCAGTTACGAGGGTCTCAATGGCTACACCTTC,CASSYEGLNGYTF
TRBV27,TRBJ2-7,TRBD2,15,.,TGTGCCAGCAGTTTGGGGACTAGCGGGAGAGTCGAGCAGTACTTC,CASSLGTSGRVEQYF
TRBV12-3/TRBV12-4,TRBJ2-7,.,13,.,TGTGCCAGCAGGATTCGAAGGGGAATCGAGCAGTACTTC,CASRIRRGIEQYF
TRBV24-1,TRBJ1-2,TRBD1,14,.,TGTGCCACCAGTCCGGGACAGCTTAACTATGGCTACACCTTC,CATSPGQLNYGYTF
TRBV2,TRBJ2-7,TRBD1,14,.,TGTGCCAGCTATGACAGGGGTCGCTCCTACGAGCAGTACTTC,CASYDRGRSYEQYF
TRBV2,TRBJ2-7,TRBD2,13,.,TGTGCCAGCACAAAGCGGGAGATCTACGAGCAGTACTTC,CASTKREIYEQYF
TRBV19,TRBJ2-7,.,13,.,TGTGCCAGTAGGCCAGACAAATTCTACGAGCAGTACTTC,CASRPDKFYEQYF
TRBV28,TRBJ1-5,TRBD1,16,.,TGTGCCAGCAGATCCCGAGGACAGGGTAGGGCTCAGCCCCAGCATTTT,CASRSRGQGRAQPQHF
TRBV5-4,TRBJ1-5,TRBD1,14,.,TGTGCCAGCAGCCTGACAGGGTCCAATCAGCCCCAGCATTTT,CASSLTGSNQPQHF
TRBV5-6,TRBJ1-5,TRBD1,17,.,TGTGCCAGCAGCTTCCAGGGACAGGGAGGTAGCAATCAGCCCCAGCATTTT,CASSFQGQGGSNQPQHF
TRBV6-2/TRBV6-3,TRBJ2-1,TRBD1,14,.,TGTGCCAGCAGTTACTCGAGGGCAGGGGGTGAGCAGTTCTTC,CASSYSRAGGEQFF
TRBV5-5,TRBJ2-3,.,15,.,TGTGCCAGCAGCTTGGTTGGGGGAGGAGCAGATACGCAGTATTTT,CASSLVGGGADTQYF
TRBV4-3,TRBJ2-5,.,14,.,TGCGCCAGCAGCCAAACAGGGTTAGGAGAGACCCAGTACTTC,CASSQTGLGETQYF
TRBV7-9,TRBJ2-7,.,13,.,TGTGCCAGCAGCTTCCCGTCCTCCTACGAGCAGTACTTC,CASSFPSSYEQYF
TRBV4-3,TRBJ2-7,.,15,.,TGCGCCAGCAGCCAAGATTGGGAACAGGGTTACGAGCAGTACTTC,CASSQDWEQGYEQYF
TRBV7-2,TRBJ2-1,.,13,few,TGTGCCAGCAGCTTAGCGGCAGTGAATGAGCAGTTCTTC,CASSLAAVNEQFF
TRBV7-3,TRBJ1-5,.,14,once,TGTGCCAGCCATGAGGTCCAAGGCCAACAGCCCCAGCATTTT,CASHEVQGQQPQHF
TRBV28,TRBJ1-3,.,15,few,TGTGCCAGCAGTTTACAACAGACCTCTGGAAACACCATATATTTT,CASSLQQTSGNTIYF
TRBV7-6,TRBJ2-7,TRBD2,16,.,TGTGCCAGCAGCTCACCACTACTAGCGCCTGGGGGCGAGCAGTACTTC,CASSSPLLAPGGEQYF
TRBV2,TRBJ1-5,.,15,.,TGTGCCAGCAGTGAAGGGGGCGCGGGCAATCAGCCCCAGCATTTT,CASSEGGAGNQPQHF
TRBV7-9,TRBJ2-6,TRBD1,18,.,TGTGCCAGCAGCACACACGGGACAGGGTTTGCTGGGGCCAACGTCCTGACTTTC,CASSTHGTGFAGANVLTF
TRBV12-3/TRBV12-4,TRBJ2-1,.,13,.,TGTGCCAGCAGTCCGGGACACCTCAATGAGCAGTTCTTC,CASSPGHLNEQFF
TRBV29-1,TRBJ2-1,TRBD2,15,.,TGCAGCGTTGATGTCCCCGGGGGGGTCGGCAATGAGCAGTTCTTC,CSVDVPGGVGNEQFF